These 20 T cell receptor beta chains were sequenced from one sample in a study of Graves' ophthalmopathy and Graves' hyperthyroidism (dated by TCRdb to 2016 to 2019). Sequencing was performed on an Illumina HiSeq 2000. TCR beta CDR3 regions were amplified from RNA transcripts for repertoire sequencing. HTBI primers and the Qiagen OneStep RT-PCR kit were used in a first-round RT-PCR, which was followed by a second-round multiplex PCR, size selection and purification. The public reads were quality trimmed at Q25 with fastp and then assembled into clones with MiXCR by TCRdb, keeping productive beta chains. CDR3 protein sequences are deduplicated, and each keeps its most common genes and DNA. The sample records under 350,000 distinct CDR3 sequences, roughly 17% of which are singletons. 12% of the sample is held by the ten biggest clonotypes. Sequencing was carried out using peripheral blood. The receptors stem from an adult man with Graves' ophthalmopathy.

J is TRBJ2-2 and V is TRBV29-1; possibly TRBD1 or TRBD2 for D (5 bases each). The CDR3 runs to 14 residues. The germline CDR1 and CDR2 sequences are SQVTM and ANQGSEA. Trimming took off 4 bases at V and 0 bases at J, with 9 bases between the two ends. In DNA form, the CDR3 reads TGCAGCGTTGCTAGCAGGGCGAACACCGGGGAGCTGTTTTTT. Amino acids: CSVASRANTGELFF.

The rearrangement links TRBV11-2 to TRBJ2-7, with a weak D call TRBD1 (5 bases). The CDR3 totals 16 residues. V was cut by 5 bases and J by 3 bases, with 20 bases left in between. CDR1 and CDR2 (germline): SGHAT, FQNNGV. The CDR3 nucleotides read TGTGCCAGCAGCCCCATCTCTTGGGGCTTGAGCTACGAGCAGTACTTC. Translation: CASSPISWGLSYEQYF.

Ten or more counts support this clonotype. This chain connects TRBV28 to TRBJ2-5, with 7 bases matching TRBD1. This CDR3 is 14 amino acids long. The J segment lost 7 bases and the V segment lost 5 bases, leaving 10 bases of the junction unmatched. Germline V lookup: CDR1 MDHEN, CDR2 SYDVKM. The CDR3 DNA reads TGTGCCAGCAGTCGTGACAGGGTCGTGGGGACCCAGTACTTC. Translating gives CASSRDRVVGTQYF.

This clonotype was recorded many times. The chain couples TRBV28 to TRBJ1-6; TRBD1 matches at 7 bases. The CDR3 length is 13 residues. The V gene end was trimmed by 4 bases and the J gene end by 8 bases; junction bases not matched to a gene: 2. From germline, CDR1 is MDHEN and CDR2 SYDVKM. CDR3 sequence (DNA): TGTGCCAGCAGTTCCACAGGGGATTCACCCCTCCACTTT. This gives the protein CASSSTGDSPLHF.

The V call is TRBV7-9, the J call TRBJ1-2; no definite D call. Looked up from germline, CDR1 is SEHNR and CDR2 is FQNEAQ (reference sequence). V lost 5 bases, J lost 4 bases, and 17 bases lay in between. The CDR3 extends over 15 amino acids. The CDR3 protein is CASSQESSILYGYTF. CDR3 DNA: TGTGCCAGCAGCCAAGAATCCAGTATTCTCTATGGCTACACCTTC.

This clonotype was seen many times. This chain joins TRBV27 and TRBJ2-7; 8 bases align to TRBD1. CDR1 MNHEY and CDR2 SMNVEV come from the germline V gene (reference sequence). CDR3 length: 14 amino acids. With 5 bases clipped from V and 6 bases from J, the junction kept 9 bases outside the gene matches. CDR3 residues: CASSIRQGRFEQYF. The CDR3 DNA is TGTGCCAGCAGTATACGACAGGGGAGGTTCGAGCAGTACTTC.

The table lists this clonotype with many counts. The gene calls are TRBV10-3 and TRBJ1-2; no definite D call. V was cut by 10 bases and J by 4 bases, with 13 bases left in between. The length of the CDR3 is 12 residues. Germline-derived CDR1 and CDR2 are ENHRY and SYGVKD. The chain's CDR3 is CATGLEGYGYTF. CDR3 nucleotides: TGTGCCACCGGGTTAGAGGGCTATGGCTACACCTTC.

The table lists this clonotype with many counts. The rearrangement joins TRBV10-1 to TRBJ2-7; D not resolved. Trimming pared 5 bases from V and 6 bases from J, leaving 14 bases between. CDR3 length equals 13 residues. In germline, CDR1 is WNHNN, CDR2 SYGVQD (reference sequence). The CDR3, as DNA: TGCGCCAGCAGTCCCCTCCGAACGCGCGAGCAGTACTTC. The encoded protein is CASSPLRTREQYF.

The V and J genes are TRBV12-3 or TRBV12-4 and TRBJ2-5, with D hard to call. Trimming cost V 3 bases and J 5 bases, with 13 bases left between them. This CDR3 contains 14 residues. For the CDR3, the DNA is TGTGCCAGCAGTTTTGTTGGGGTGGGGGAGACCCAGTACTTC. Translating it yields CASSFVGVGETQYF.

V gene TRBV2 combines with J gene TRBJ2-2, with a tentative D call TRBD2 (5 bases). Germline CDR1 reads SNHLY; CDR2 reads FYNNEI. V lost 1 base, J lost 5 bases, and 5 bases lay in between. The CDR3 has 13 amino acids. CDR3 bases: TGTGCCAGCAGTGAAGAGCGGACCGGGGAGCTGTTTTTT. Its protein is CASSEERTGELFF.

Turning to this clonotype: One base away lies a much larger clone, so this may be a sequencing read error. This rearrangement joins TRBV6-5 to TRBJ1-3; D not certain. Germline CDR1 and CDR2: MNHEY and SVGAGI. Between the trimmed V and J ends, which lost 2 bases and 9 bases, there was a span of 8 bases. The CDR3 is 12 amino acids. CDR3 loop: CASSYGRGTIYF. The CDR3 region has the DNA TGTGCCAGCAGTTACGGACGAGGCACCATATATTTT.

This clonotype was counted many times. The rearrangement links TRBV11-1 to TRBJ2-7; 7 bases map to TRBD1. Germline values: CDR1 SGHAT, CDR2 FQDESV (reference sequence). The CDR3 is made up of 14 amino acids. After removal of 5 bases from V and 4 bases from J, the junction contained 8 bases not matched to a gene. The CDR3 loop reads CASSARQGDYEQYF. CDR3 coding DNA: TGTGCCAGCAGCGCAAGACAGGGCGATTACGAGCAGTACTTC.

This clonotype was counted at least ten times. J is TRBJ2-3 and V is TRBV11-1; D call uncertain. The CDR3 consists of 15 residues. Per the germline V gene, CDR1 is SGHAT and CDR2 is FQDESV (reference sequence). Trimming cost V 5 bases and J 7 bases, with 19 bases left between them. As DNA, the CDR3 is TGTGCCAGCAGCGTTCCGGGCCCTTCGGCGAATACGCAGTATTTT. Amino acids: CASSVPGPSANTQYF.

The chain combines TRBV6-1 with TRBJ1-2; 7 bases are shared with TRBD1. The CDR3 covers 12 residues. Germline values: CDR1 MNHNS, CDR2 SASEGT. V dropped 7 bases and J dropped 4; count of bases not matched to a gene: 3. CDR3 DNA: TGTGCCAGCAATCGACAGGGCTATGGCTACACCTTC. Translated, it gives CASNRQGYGYTF.

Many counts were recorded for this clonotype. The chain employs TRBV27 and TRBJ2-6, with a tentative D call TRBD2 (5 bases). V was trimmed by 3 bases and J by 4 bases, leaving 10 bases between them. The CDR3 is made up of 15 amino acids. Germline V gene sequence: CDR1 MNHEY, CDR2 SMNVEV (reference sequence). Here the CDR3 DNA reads TGTGCCAGCAGTTTTGGGGAGCCCGGGGCCAACGTCCTGACTTTC. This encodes CASSFGEPGANVLTF.

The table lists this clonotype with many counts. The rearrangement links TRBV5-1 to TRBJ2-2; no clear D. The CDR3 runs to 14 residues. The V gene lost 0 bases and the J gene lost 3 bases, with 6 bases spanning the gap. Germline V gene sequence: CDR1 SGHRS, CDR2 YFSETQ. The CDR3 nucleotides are TGCGCCAGCAGCTTGGTGCTAGACACCGGGGAGCTGTTTTTT. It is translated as CASSLVLDTGELFF. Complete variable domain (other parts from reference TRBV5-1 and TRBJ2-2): KAGVTQTPRYLIKTRGQQVTLSCSPISGHRSVSWYQQTPGQGLQFLFEYFSETQRNKGNFPGRFSGRQFSNSRSEMNVSTLELGDSALYLCASSLVLDTGELFFGEGSRLTVL.

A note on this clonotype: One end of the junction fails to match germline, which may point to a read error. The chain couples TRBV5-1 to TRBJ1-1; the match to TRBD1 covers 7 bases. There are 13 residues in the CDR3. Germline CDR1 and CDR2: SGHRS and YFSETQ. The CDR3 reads CASSGIQGTEASF. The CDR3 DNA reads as TGCGCCAGCAGCGGAATACAGGGGACTGAAGCTTCCTTT.

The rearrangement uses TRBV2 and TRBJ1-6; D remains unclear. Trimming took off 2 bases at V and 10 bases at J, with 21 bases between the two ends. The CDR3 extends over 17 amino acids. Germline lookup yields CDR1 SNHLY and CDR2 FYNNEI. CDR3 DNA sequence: TGTGCCAGCAGTGAAAGAGGTCAGACGTTAAGTCGATCACCCCTCCACTTT. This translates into CASSERGQTLSRSPLHF. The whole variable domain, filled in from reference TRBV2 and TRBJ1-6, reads EPEVTQTPSHQVTQMGQEVILRCVPISNHLYFYWYRQILGQKVEFLVSFYNNEISEKSEIFDDQFSVERPDGSNFTLKIRSTKLEDSAMYFCASSERGQTLSRSPLHFGNGTRLTVT.

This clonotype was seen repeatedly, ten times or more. As DNA, the CDR3 is TGTGCCAGCAGTCACCTTTACAGCGATGTTTCCTACGAGCAGTACTTC. It encodes CASSHLYSDVSYEQYF. The genes are TRBV6-2 or TRBV6-3 and TRBJ2-7; D gene uncertain. Trimming took off 5 bases at V and 1 base at J, with 18 bases between the two ends. Germline CDR1 MNHEY, CDR2 SVGEGT. The CDR3 has 16 residues.

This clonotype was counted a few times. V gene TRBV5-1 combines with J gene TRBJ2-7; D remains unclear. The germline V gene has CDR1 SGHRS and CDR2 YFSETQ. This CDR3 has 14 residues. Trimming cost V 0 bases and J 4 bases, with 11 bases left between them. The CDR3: CASSLDPVPYEQYF. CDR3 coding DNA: TGCGCCAGCAGCTTGGACCCGGTTCCGTACGAGCAGTACTTC. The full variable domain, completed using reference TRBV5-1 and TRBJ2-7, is KAGVTQTPRYLIKTRGQQVTLSCSPISGHRSVSWYQQTPGQGLQFLFEYFSETQRNKGNFPGRFSGRQFSNSRSEMNVSTLELGDSALYLCASSLDPVPYEQYFGPGTRLTVT.